What follows is one T cell receptor beta chain and its context. The antigen it recognizes is unknown. Per-base quality was not reported, and no clone a single base away is much larger than it. This sample is drawn from a study of blood T cells in healthy people across ages (dated by TCRdb to about 2015). For the study in its entirety: In model experiments, roughly one uniquely barcoded TCR beta cDNA molecule per two T cells was captured by template switching. For two donors (one aged 18 to 29 and one aged 80 or older), the study analyzed two additional independent replicas of 1 million unique cDNA reads from the same blood draw. The donors were divided into four age groups: young (average approximately 17 years), middle-aged (around 37), aged (around 67) and long-lived (more than 75). Age-related changes in TCR beta repertoire diversity were measured in the study by deep sequencing normalized with unique cDNA molecular identifiers. To avoid experimental bias, donors of different ages were randomly spread across the sequencing lanes. Overall results and qualifications from the work: Compared with the aged group, the long-lived group had more naive CD4+ T cells, fewer expanded clones and increased TCR diversity, suggesting age selection. Estimates of total diversity based on one million sequenced T cells were regarded as lower bounds and as underestimates. Observed TCR beta diversity per million T cells fell roughly linearly with age, and a significant reduction was already apparent by age approximately 40. Because donor CMV infection status was unknown, age-related changes in expanded clonotypes were potentially confounded. Because profiling used bulk unsorted PBMCs, naive and antigen-experienced compartments could not be compared conclusively. A strong correlation was found between observed TCR beta diversity and the percentage of naive T cells measured by flow cytometry.

Library generation was performed with 5' RACE. TCRdb shows the sequencer as Illumina HiSeq 2500. The second PCR ran for roughly 7 to 12 cycles and used a J-beta primer mix along with a sample-barcoded 5' primer. Each TCR beta cDNA molecule received a unique molecular identifier from a template-switch 5' adaptor carrying 12 random nucleotides. Each sample yielded at least 2.5 million CDR3-containing paired-end reads. The Mint cDNA synthesis kit, primed by a TRBC-specific oligonucleotide, was used to synthesize first-strand cDNA from all RNA. All cDNA was treated with uracil-DNA glycosylase and then went through a first 18-cycle PCR with the universal primers M1SS and BC2_uni_R. As for the original processing: Each sample was normalized by randomly selecting 1 million high-quality reads, each carrying a distinct molecular identifier. Instead of being binned into consensus sequences, reads with shared molecular identifiers were discarded. MiTCR, set to a Q25 quality threshold and the strictest error-elimination algorithm, was used for CDR3 identification, clonotype clustering and error correction. A nonparametric unseen species model using Euler transformation provided a lower-bound estimate of total TCR beta diversity. TCRdb passed the public sequencing reads through fastp at Q25 and MiXCR, retaining productive beta sequences. Each entry is one CDR3 protein sequence, shown with its most common DNA and genes. TCRdb's processing, not the authors' own work, is the source of the V and J calls. Within this sample are 2 million or so distinct CDR3 sequences, with around half of them counted one time only. Less than 2.5% of the sample belongs to the ten largest clones.

Donors were 35 to 40 systemically healthy Caucasian individuals from Russia aged roughly 6 to 90 years. Each donor gave about 10 milliliters of peripheral blood, drawn into EDTA-treated Vacutainer tubes. Ficoll-Paque density-gradient centrifugation was used to isolate PBMCs, with at least 6.5 million per sample. Total RNA, at least 6 micrograms per sample, was extracted from PBMCs with Trizol reagent. The percentages of naive CD45RAhigh/CD27high T cells were determined by flow cytometry on a PBMC aliquot from every donor. Sequences MNHEY (CDR1) and SMNVEV (CDR2) are obtained from the germline V gene (reference sequence). Counted from cysteine to phenylalanine, this CDR3 has 16 amino acids. CDR3 DNA only is kept here, 48 bases in frame from base 1. Trimming accounts for 4 bases at V and 3 bases at J, while the number of junction bases matched to no gene is 8.

This TCR was recovered from a woman in her forties in good health. The chain couples TRBV27 to TRBJ2-3; 9 middle bases align to TRBD2. The sequenced material came from blood. The DNA sequence is as follows: TGTGCCAGCAGTTCAAAGGCAAGCGGGGGGACAGATACGCAGTATTTT. The translation is CASSSKASGGTDTQYF.